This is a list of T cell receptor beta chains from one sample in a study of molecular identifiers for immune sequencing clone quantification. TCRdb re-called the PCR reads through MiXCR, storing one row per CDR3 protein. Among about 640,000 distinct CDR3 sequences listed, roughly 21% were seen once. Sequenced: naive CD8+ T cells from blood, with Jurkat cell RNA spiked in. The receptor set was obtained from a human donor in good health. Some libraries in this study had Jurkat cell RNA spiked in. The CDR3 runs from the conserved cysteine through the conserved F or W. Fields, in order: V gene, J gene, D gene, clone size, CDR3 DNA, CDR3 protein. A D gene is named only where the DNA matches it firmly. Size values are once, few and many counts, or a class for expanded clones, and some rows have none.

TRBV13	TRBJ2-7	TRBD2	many	TGTGCCAGCAGCCCACCGGGACTAACCGACGAGCAGTACTTC	CASSPPGLTDEQYF
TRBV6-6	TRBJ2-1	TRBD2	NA	TGTGCCAGCAGTATTAGCGGGGACTACAATGAGCAGTTCTTC	CASSISGDYNEQFF
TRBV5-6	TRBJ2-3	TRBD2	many	TGTGCCAGCAGCCCGGGACTAGCGGAGCCTAGCACAGATACGCAGTATTTT	CASSPGLAEPSTDTQYF
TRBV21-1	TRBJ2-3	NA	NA	TGTGCCAGGTTGACTAGCGGGGGGTTAGATACGCAGTATTTT	CARLTSGGLDTQYF
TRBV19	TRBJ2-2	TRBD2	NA	TGTGCCAGTACCAGCGGGAGGGTTACCGGGGAGCTGTTTTTT	CASTSGRVTGELFF
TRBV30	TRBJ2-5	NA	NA	TGTGCCTGGAGTTTGAACCAGAGAGCCCAGTACTTC	CAWSLNQRAQYF
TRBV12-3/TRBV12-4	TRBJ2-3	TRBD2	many	TGTGCCAGCAGTTGGAACGGACTAGCGACTAGCACAGATACGCAGTATTTT	CASSWNGLATSTDTQYF
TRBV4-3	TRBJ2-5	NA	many	TGCGCCAGCAGCCAAGATCAGCCTAGCGACTATCAAGAGACCCAGTACTTC	CASSQDQPSDYQETQYF
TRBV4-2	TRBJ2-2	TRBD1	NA	TGTGCCAGCAGCCTAACGACAGGGGGCGACTTTCAAACCGGGGAGCTGTTTTTT	CASSLTTGGDFQTGELFF
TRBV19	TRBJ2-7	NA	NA	TGTGCCAGTAGTATCGCTAGCATCTCCGTCTACGAGCAGTACTTC	CASSIASISVYEQYF
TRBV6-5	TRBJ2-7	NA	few	TGTGCCAGCAGTACCTTGAGGGGCGAGCAGTACTTC	CASSTLRGEQYF
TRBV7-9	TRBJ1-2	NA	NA	TGTGCCAGCAGCTTAGTTGGGCCAGGGCGATGGCATGGCTACACCTTC	CASSLVGPGRWHGYTF
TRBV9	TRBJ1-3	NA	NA	TGTGCCAGCAGCGTAGATTTAACAGCTGGAAACACCATATATTTT	CASSVDLTAGNTIYF
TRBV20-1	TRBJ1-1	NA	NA	TGCAGTGCTAGCCCCTACCAAGGTGGGGAAGCTTTCTTT	CSASPYQGGEAFF
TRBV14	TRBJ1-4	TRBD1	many	TGTGCCAGCAGCCAAGGACAGGGTCGAGAAAAACTGTTTTTT	CASSQGQGREKLFF
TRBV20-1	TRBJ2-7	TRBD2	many	TGCAGTGCTAGACCCCCGGGACTAGGCTCCTACGAGCAGTACTTC	CSARPPGLGSYEQYF
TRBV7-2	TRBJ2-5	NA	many	TGTGCCAGCAGCTTATCGGACGAAGAGACCCAGTACTTC	CASSLSDEETQYF
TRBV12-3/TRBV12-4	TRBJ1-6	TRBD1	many	TGTGCCAGCAGTTCCCGGACAGGGTATTCACCCCTCCACTTT	CASSSRTGYSPLHF
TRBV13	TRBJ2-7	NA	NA	TGTGCCAGCAGCTCTCCCTCCCGGACCTACGAGCAGTACTTC	CASSSPSRTYEQYF
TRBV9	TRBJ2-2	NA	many	TGTGCCAGCAGCCCTGGGTACACCGGGGAGCTGTTTTTT	CASSPGYTGELFF
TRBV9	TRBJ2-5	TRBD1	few	TGTGCCAGCAGCCCTTTCTTGACAGGGAGTGTGAGTGAGACCCAGTACTTC	CASSPFLTGSVSETQYF
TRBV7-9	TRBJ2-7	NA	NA	TGTGCCAGCAGAAGACAAGGTGGGGGGACCAAGTACGAGCAGTACTTC	CASRRQGGGTKYEQYF
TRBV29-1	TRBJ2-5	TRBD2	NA	TGCAGCGTTGATGGACTAGCGGGAGGGTGGGAGACCCAGTACTTC	CSVDGLAGGWETQYF
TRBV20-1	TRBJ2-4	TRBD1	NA	TGCAGTGCTCACGGGGGGACAGGGGCCAAAAACATTCAGTACTTC	CSAHGGTGAKNIQYF
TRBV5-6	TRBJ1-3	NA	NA	TGTGCCAGCAGCTTGGTTGGGGGGCGCGCTGGAACCACCATATATTTT	CASSLVGGRAGTTIYF
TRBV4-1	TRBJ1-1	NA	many	TGCGCCAGCAGCCAAGTTCTTTCTCCTTTGAACACTGAAGCTTTCTTT	CASSQVLSPLNTEAFF
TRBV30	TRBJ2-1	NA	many	TGTGCCTGGAGTGTTGCTAGATACAATGAGCAGTTCTTC	CAWSVARYNEQFF
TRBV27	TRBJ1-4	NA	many	NA	CASSTSGRNEKLFF
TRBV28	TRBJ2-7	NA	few	TGTGCCAGCAATCTCAAAAGGGGGTGGGGGTTGGGCTACGAGCAGTACTTC	CASNLKRGWGLGYEQYF
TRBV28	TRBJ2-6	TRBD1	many	TGTGCCAGCAGTCTACCGGGACAGGGGGGTCCTGGGGCCAACGTCCTGACTTTC	CASSLPGQGGPGANVLTF
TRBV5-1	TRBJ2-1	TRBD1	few	TGCGCCAGCAGCTCCATGGACAGGGTCCATGAGCAGTTCTTC	CASSSMDRVHEQFF
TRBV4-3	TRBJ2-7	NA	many	TGCGCCAGCGCGCCGGGACATACCTACGAGCAGTACTTC	CASAPGHTYEQYF
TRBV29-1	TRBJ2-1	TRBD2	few	TGCAGCGGACCGGTGGCGGGAGCTGCCCACAATGAGCAGTTCTTC	CSGPVAGAAHNEQFF
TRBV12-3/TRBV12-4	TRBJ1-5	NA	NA	TGTGCCAGCAGCTTAGGCCAGGGTCTTTTTCAGCCCCAGCATTTT	CASSLGQGLFQPQHF
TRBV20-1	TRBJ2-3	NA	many	TGCAGTGCTAGAGATTCGGTAGCGGAGACCACAGATACGCAGTATTTT	CSARDSVAETTDTQYF
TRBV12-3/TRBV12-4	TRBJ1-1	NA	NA	TGTGCCAGCAGTTTCGTCGGCGAAATGGAAGCTTTCTTT	CASSFVGEMEAFF
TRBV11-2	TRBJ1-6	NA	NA	TGTGCCAGCACCTCAGACCCACAGGGAGCTGGCTCACCCCTCCACTTT	CASTSDPQGAGSPLHF
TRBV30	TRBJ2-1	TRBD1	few	TGTGCCTGGAGATTTCAAGGACAGGGATCCTACAATGAGCAGTTCTTC	CAWRFQGQGSYNEQFF
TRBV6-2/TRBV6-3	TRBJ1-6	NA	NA	TGTGCCAGCAGAGGTGCAGGAGTGTCACCCCTCCACTTT	CASRGAGVSPLHF
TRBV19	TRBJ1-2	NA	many	TGTGCCAGTAGTAGGGGCGGAAACTATGGCTACACCTTC	CASSRGGNYGYTF
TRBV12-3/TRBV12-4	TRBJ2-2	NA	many	TGTGCCAGCAGAGACGCAGGATTGAACACCGGGGAGCTGTTTTTT	CASRDAGLNTGELFF
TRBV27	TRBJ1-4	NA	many	TGTGCCAGCAGTTTAGTAAGCGAAAAACTGTTTTTT	CASSLVSEKLFF
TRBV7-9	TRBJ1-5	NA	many	TGTGCCAGCACAACCATAGGTGACAATCAGCCCCAGCATTTT	CASTTIGDNQPQHF
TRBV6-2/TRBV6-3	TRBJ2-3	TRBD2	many	TGTGCCAGCAGTTCCGCGGGGGAAGCAGATACGCAGTATTTT	CASSSAGEADTQYF
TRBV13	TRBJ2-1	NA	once	TGTGCCAGCAGCTCCAGGGGGGCAGGGATGAATGAGCAGTCCTTC	CASSSRGAGMNEQSF
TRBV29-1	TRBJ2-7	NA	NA	TGCAGCGTTGAAGAAGCCGGGACGGGACCTTACGAGCAGTACTTC	CSVEEAGTGPYEQYF
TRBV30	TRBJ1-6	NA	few	TGTGCCTGGAGACCGTTAAATGAGGGGTATAATTCACCCCTCCACTTT	CAWRPLNEGYNSPLHF